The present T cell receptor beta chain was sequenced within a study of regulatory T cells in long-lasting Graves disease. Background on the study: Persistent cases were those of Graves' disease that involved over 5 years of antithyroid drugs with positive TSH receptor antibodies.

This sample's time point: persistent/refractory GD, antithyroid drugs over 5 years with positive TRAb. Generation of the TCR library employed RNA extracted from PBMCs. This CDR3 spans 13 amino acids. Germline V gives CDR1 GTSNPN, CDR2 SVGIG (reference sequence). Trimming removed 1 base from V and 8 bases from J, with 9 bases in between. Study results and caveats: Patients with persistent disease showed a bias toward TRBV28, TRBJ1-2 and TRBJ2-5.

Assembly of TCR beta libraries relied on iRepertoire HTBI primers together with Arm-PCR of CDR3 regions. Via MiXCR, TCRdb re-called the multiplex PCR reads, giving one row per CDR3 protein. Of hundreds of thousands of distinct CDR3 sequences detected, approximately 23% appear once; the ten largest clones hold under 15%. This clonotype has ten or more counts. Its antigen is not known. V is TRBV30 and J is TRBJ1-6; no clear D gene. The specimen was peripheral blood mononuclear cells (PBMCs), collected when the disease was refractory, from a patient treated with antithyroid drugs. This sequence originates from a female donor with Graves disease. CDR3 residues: CAWSGQRDSPLHF. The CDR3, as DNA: TGTGCCTGGAGTGGACAAAGGGATTCACCCCTCCACTTT.